This T cell receptor beta chain was documented in a study of T cell changes during pregnancy in multiple sclerosis. Data came from immunoSEQ multiplex PCR; TCRdb stores just in-frame clones and leaves some out. The table includes approximately 88,000 clones, approximately 92% detected once. CDR1 and CDR2 from the germline V gene are LNHDA and SQIVND (reference sequence). This CDR3 region has 14 residues. The V and J ends lost 4 bases and 5 bases respectively, with 12 bases between them. This chain links TRBV19 with TRBJ1-5; no clear D gene. The sequencing here drew on peripheral blood, taken in the first trimester of pregnancy. The TCR was taken from a female donor with multiple sclerosis, enrolled in a pregnancy study. DNA of the CDR3: TGTGCCAGTAGTACATCACAGTTTTATCAGCCCCAGCATTTT. This sequence encodes CASSTSQFYQPQHF.